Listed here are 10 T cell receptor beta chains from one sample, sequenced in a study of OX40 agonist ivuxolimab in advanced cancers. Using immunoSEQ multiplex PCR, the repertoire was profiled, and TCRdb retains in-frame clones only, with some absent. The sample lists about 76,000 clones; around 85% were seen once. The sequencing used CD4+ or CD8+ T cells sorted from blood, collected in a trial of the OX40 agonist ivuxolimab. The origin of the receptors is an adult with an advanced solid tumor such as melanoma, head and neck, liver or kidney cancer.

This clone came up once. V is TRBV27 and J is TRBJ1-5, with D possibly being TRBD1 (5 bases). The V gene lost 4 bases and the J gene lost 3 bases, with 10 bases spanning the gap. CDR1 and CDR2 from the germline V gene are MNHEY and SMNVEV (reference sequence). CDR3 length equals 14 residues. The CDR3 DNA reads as TGTGCCAGCAGTTCTCAGGGACCCAATCAGCCCCAGCATTTT. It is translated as CASSSQGPNQPQHF.

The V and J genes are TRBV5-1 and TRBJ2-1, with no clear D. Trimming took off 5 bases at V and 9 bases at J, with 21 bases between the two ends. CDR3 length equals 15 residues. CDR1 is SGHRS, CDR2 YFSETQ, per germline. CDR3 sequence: CASSYDSWERVEQFF. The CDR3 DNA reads TGCGCCAGCAGTTACGACTCCTGGGAAAGGGTTGAGCAGTTCTTC.

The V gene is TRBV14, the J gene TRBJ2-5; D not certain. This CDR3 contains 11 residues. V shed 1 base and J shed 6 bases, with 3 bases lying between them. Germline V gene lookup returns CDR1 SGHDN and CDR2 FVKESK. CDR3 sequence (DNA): TGTGCCAGCAGCCAAGGAAAGACCCAGTACTTC. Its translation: CASSQGKTQYF.

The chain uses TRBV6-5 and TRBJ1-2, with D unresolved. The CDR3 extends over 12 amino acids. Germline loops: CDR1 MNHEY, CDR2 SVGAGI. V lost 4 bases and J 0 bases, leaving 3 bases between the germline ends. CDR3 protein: CASSSSNYGYTF. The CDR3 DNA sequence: TGTGCCAGCAGTTCCTCTAACTATGGCTACACCTTC.

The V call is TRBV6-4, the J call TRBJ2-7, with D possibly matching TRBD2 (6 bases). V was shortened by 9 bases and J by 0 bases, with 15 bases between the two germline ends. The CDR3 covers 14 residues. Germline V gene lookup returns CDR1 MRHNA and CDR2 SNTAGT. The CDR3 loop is CARPWGVPSYEQYF. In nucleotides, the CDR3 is TGTGCCAGGCCCTGGGGGGTACCCTCCTACGAGCAGTACTTC.

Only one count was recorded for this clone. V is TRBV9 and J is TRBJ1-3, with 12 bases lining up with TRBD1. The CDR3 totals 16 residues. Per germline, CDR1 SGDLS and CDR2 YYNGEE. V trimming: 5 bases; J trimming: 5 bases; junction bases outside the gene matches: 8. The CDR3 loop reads CASSKPGQGARNTIYF. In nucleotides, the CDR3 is TGTGCCAGCAGTAAACCGGGACAGGGGGCGAGAAACACCATATATTTT.

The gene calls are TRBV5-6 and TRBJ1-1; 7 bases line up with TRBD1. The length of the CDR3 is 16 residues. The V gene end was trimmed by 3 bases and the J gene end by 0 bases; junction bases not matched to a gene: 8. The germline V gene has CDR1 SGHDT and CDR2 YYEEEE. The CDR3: CASSSDRQQVNTEAFF. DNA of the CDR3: TGTGCCAGCAGCTCGGACAGGCAGCAGGTGAACACTGAAGCTTTCTTT.

For the CDR3, the DNA is TGTGCCAGCAGCGGGCAAGGGGCGTGGACCGGGGAGCTGTTTTTT. Translation gives CASSGQGAWTGELFF. The chain employs TRBV11-2 and TRBJ2-2; a possible D gene is TRBD1 (5 bases). CDR3 size: 15 residues. The germline gives CDR1 SGHAT, CDR2 FQNNGV. V was clipped by 5 bases and J by 5 bases, with 15 bases between them.

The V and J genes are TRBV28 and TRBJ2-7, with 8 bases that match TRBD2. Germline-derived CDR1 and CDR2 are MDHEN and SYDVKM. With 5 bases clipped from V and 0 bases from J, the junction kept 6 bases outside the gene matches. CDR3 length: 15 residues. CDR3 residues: CASSLSGDISYEQYF. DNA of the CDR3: TGTGCCAGCAGTCTTAGCGGGGACATCTCCTACGAGCAGTACTTC.

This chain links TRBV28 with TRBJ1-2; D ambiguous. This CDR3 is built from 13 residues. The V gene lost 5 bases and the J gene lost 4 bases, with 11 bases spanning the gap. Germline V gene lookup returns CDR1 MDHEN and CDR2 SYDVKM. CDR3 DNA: TGTGCCAGCAGTGCCCCCCCAGCCTATGGCTACACCTTC. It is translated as CASSAPPAYGYTF.